These T cell receptor beta chains were read from a single sample in a study of blood T cell repertoires in COVID-19. Repertoires were generated with immunoSEQ multiplex PCR, while TCRdb's copy carries only in-frame clones and drops some. The table shows 210,000 or so clones, with approximately 79% occurring only once. Sample: peripheral blood. Receptors were obtained from a human donor in a cohort sampled during active COVID-19. The CDR3 runs from the conserved cysteine through the conserved F or W. D genes are given only for firm matches. Size is omitted from some rows. Given values are once, few, many or a class for expanded clones.

size	J	D	V	length	CDR3	DNA
NA	TRBJ2-7	TRBD1	TRBV25-1	14	CASSATGASYEQYF	TGTGCCAGCAGTGCGACAGGGGCGTCCTACGAGCAGTACTTC
once	TRBJ1-6	NA	TRBV28	18	CASSLGRIGASNNSPLHF	TGTGCCAGCAGTTTGGGTAGGATAGGGGCATCCAATAATTCACCCCTCCACTTT
once	TRBJ2-1	NA	TRBV9	16	CASSVGLASSYNEQFF	TGTGCCAGCAGCGTAGGCCTAGCGAGCTCCTACAATGAGCAGTTCTTC
NA	TRBJ2-1	TRBD2	TRBV7-8	17	CASSSPGFAGGPSEQFF	TGTGCCAGCAGCTCACCTGGCTTCGCGGGAGGCCCTAGTGAGCAGTTCTTC
NA	TRBJ1-2	NA	TRBV20-1	11	CSARSREGYTF	TGCAGTGCTAGATCCAGGGAAGGCTACACCTTC
few	TRBJ1-5	TRBD1	TRBV6-6	16	CASSLQGTFSNQPQHF	TGTGCCAGCAGTCTACAGGGGACCTTTAGCAATCAGCCCCAGCATTTT
once	TRBJ2-7	NA	TRBV6-5	15	CASILSPSASYEQYF	TGTGCCAGCATTCTATCCCCCAGCGCCTCCTACGAGCAGTACTTC
NA	TRBJ2-1	NA	TRBV10-3	14	CAISESDVAVEQFF	TGTGCCATCAGTGAGTCGGATGTAGCGGTTGAGCAGTTCTTC
NA	TRBJ2-2	TRBD1	TRBV4-2	17	CASSQLGTAPNTGELFF	TGTGCCAGCAGCCAACTAGGGACAGCACCGAACACCGGGGAGCTGTTTTTT
NA	TRBJ1-2	NA	TRBV4-2	15	CASSQGALTGYGYTF	TGTGCCAGCAGCCAGGGGGCCTTGACCGGATATGGCTACACCTTC
NA	TRBJ1-6	NA	TRBV4-3	15	CASSARGVYNSPLHF	TGCGCCAGCAGCGCCCGGGGGGTCTATAATTCACCCCTCCACTTT
NA	TRBJ2-4	TRBD1	TRBV30	17	CAWSPGTGGRSFNIQYF	TGTGCCTGGAGTCCCGGGACAGGGGGCAGAAGTTTTAACATTCAGTACTTC
NA	TRBJ1-2	NA	TRBV6-6	15	CASSYSSGPPYGYTF	TGTGCCAGCAGTTACTCGTCAGGGCCCCCCTATGGCTACACCTTC
NA	TRBJ2-7	NA	TRBV6-6	13	CASRAGISYEQYF	TGTGCCAGCAGAGCAGGGATTTCCTACGAGCAGTACTTC
NA	TRBJ2-7	NA	TRBV28	14	CASSLPGSSYEQYF	TGTGCCAGCAGTTTACCGGGGAGCTCCTACGAGCAGTACTTC
many	TRBJ1-1	TRBD1	TRBV5-1	14	CASGPGGLNTEAFF	TGCGCCAGCGGCCCAGGGGGATTGAACACTGAAGCTTTCTTT
NA	TRBJ2-2	NA	TRBV9	12	CGGSKNTGELFF	TGTGGCGGCTCAAAAAACACCGGGGAGCTGTTTTTT
NA	TRBJ1-2	TRBD1	TRBV7-8	15	CASSRQGQPNYGYTF	TGTGCCAGCAGCAGACAGGGGCAACCTAACTATGGCTACACCTTC
NA	TRBJ2-3	TRBD1	TRBV5-4	15	CASSPSGQSTDTQYF	TGTGCCAGCAGCCCTTCGGGACAGAGCACAGATACGCAGTATTTT
once	TRBJ1-1	NA	TRBV6-5	14	CASSYSSGVTEAFF	TGTGCCAGCAGTTACTCGTCGGGAGTCACTGAAGCTTTCTTT
NA	TRBJ1-4	NA	TRBV6-5	15	CASSYSTGNNEKLFF	TGTGCCAGCAGTTACTCGACGGGGAACAATGAAAAACTGTTTTTT
NA	TRBJ2-7	NA	TRBV9	15	CASSAKEGASYEQYF	TGTGCCAGCAGCGCGAAGGAGGGGGCAAGCTACGAGCAGTACTTC
NA	TRBJ2-1	TRBD2	TRBV5-1	15	CASSDGLADYNEQFF	TGCGCCAGCAGCGATGGACTAGCGGACTACAATGAGCAGTTCTTC
NA	TRBJ1-1	TRBD1	TRBV4-1	18	CASSQDTARGKLNTEAFF	TGCGCCAGCAGCCAAGATACCGCCAGGGGGAAGCTGAACACTGAAGCTTTCTTT
NA	TRBJ2-2	NA	TRBV5-4	15	CASSRQARGTGELFF	TGTGCCAGCAGTCGACAGGCCCGGGGCACCGGGGAGCTGTTTTTT
NA	TRBJ2-7	NA	TRBV6-1	11	CASSEGAGQYF	TGTGCCAGCAGTGAAGGCGCAGGGCAGTACTTC
NA	TRBJ2-7	TRBD1	TRBV10-2	16	CASSDPPGQGSYEQYF	TGCGCCAGCAGTGACCCGCCTGGACAGGGGTCCTACGAGCAGTACTTC
NA	TRBJ2-1	NA	TRBV7-2	15	CASSFSSNSYNEQFF	TGTGCCAGCAGCTTCTCATCTAACTCCTACAATGAGCAGTTCTTC
NA	TRBJ1-1	TRBD1	TRBV7-3	16	CASSIWTGRVGTEAFF	TGTGCCAGCAGCATTTGGACAGGGAGGGTGGGTACTGAAGCTTTCTTT
NA	TRBJ1-1	TRBD1	TRBV11-2	14	CASSQQGMNTEAFF	TGTGCCAGCAGCCAACAGGGGATGAACACTGAAGCTTTCTTT
NA	TRBJ2-5	NA	TRBV3-1/TRBV3-2	13	CASSSGRGETQYF	TGTGCCAGCAGCTCCGGCCGAGGAGAGACCCAGTACTTC
NA	TRBJ2-5	TRBD2	TRBV28	16	CASSPPGLAGAETQYF	TGTGCCAGCAGTCCACCAGGACTAGCGGGAGCCGAGACCCAGTACTTC
NA	TRBJ2-2	NA	TRBV21-1	15	CASSKLEANTGELFF	TGTGCCAGCAGCAAACTGGAGGCTAACACCGGGGAGCTGTTTTTT